One T cell receptor beta chain is described in this entry. Antigen specificity is unknown. This specimen belongs to a study of T cells in Graves' hyperthyroidism and ophthalmopathy. Study outcomes and limitations: Expanded thyroid clonotypes (above 0.001) were mostly also found in blood.

Amplification yielded TCR beta CDR3 regions, with RNA transcripts as the source. Primed by the HTBI set, a first-round RT-PCR was run on the TCR CDR3. TCRdb reprocessed the multiplex PCR reads via MiXCR and lists one record per CDR3 protein. The sample lists 150,000 or so distinct CDR3 sequences; about 20% were seen once. CDR1 and CDR2 from the germline V gene are LGHDT and YNNKEL (reference sequence). The CDR3 is 14 amino acids. V lost 6 bases, J lost 4 bases, and 8 bases stayed unmatched. On the basis of clinical symptoms, serum thyroxine and TRAb, thyroid ultrasound and orbital computed tomography, diagnoses were made.

The chain joins TRBV3-1 to TRBJ1-1; TRBD1 aligns across 7 bases. The sequenced sample consisted of blood. This TCR derives from a woman aged 45-65 years with Graves' hyperthyroidism that later progressed to Graves' ophthalmopathy. The CDR3 spells CASSQQGLGTEAFF. The CDR3 DNA follows: TGTGCCAGCAGTCAACAGGGGCTCGGCACTGAAGCTTTCTTT.